This TCR beta chain was captured in a study of blood T cells in healthy people across ages (dated by TCRdb to between 2015 and 2017). Background for the entire study: Template switching captured roughly one uniquely barcoded TCR beta cDNA molecule per two T cells in model experiments. Age-related changes in TCR beta repertoire diversity were measured in the study by deep sequencing normalized with unique cDNA molecular identifiers. The donors were divided into four age groups: young (average around 17 years), middle-aged (around 37), aged (approximately 62) and long-lived (roughly 88). To avoid experimental bias, donors of different ages were randomly spread across the sequencing lanes. Two additional independent replicas of 1 million unique cDNA reads from the same blood draw were analyzed for two donors (one aged 18 to 29 and one aged 80 or older).

What the work shows at the level of the full study, not this receptor alone: As age increased, observed TCR beta diversity per million T cells dropped in a roughly linear way, and a significant reduction was already evident by age about 40. Total diversity estimates from one million sequenced T cells were considered lower bounds and underestimates. Compared with the aged group, the long-lived group had more naive CD4+ T cells, fewer expanded clones and increased TCR diversity, a pattern suggesting age selection. Because profiling used bulk unsorted PBMCs, naive and antigen-experienced compartments could not be compared conclusively. Donor CMV infection status was unknown, potentially confounding age-related changes in expanded clonotypes. A strong correlation was found between observed TCR beta diversity and the percentage of naive T cells measured by flow cytometry.

From the cysteine through the phenylalanine, the CDR3 covers 14 amino acids. Only the CDR3 DNA is retained, 42 bases long and in frame from the first base. V is shortened by 4 bases, J by 4 bases, and the region joining them spans 13 bases. According to the germline V gene (reference sequence), CDR1 reads MNHNY and CDR2 reads SVGAGI. The donors were roughly 39 Caucasian individuals from Russia, aged 6 to 90 years, who were systemically healthy. Approximately 9 milliliters of peripheral blood were collected from each donor into EDTA-treated Vacutainer tubes. PBMCs were isolated by Ficoll-Paque density-gradient centrifugation, with at least 7 million obtained per sample. Trizol reagent was used to extract total RNA from the PBMCs, yielding at least 6 micrograms per sample. For every donor, flow cytometry on a PBMC aliquot measured the percentage of naive CD45RAhigh/CD27high T cells. With regard to this clonotype: The target of this receptor is not known. Base-call qualities are not available, and no considerably larger clone is one nucleotide away.

The library was built by means of 5' RACE. Sequenced on an Illumina HiSeq 2500. A second PCR of about 7 to 12 cycles was run with a J-beta primer mix and a sample-barcoded 5' primer. A unique molecular identifier was introduced onto each TCR beta cDNA molecule by a template-switch 5' adaptor carrying 12 random nucleotides. Each sample yielded at least 2.5 million CDR3-containing paired-end reads. First-strand cDNA synthesis was performed from all RNA using the Mint cDNA synthesis kit, with priming by a TRBC-specific oligonucleotide. Following uracil-DNA glycosylase treatment, a first 18-cycle PCR with universal primers M1SS and BC2_uni_R was performed on all cDNA. In the authors' own workflow: Normalization of each sample was performed by random selection of 1 million high-quality reads, each carrying a distinct molecular identifier. Instead of being binned into consensus sequences, reads with shared molecular identifiers were discarded. MiTCR, with a Q25 quality threshold and the strictest error-elimination algorithm, was used for CDR3 identification, clonotype clustering and error correction. A nonparametric unseen species model with Euler transformation was used to estimate lower-bound total TCR beta diversity. The public reads were run again by TCRdb, first through fastp at Q25 and then through MiXCR, and only productive beta chains were kept. Every entry covers one CDR3 protein and lists the most common genes and DNA from its rows. The V and J calls come from TCRdb's annotation, not from the publication. This sample lists 800,000 to 950,000 distinct CDR3 sequences; 35% to 40% were detected once. The top ten clones comprise about an eighth of the sample.

The sequence was collected from a man aged 18 to 29 in good health. The rearranged chain carries TRBV6-6 and TRBJ1-1; tentative D gene TRBD1, with 6 bases matching. The sample consisted of blood. The sequence in DNA is TGTGCCAGCAGTTCAGGACAGAGACGCACTGAAGCTTTCTTT. This is translated as CASSSGQRRTEAFF.